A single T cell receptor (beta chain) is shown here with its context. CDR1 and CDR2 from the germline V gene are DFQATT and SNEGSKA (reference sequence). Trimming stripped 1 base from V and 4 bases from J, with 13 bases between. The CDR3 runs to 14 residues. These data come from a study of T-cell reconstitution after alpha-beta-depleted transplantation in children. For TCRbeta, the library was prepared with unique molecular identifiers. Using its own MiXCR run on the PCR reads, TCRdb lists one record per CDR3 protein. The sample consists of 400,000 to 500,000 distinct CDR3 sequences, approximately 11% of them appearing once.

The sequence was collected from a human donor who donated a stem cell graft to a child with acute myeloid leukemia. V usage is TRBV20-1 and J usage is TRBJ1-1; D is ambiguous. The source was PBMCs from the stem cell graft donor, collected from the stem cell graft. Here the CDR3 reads CSARVGAPGTEAFF. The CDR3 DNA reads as TGCAGTGCTAGAGTCGGCGCTCCCGGCACTGAAGCTTTCTTT.